This T cell receptor beta chain is from a study of blood T cells in healthy people across ages. Turning to this clonotype: Its antigen is as yet unknown.

Study-level findings and limits: Comparison with aged donors showed that long-lived donors had more naive CD4+ cells and higher diversity. The lack of PBMC sorting stopped any conclusive naive versus antigen-experienced comparison. Researchers report that TCR beta diversity correlated strongly with naive T cell percentage.

A second PCR, run for roughly 7 to 12 cycles, used a sample-barcoded 5' primer plus a J-beta primer mix. Each cDNA molecule carried a tag from a template-switch adaptor that contained 12 random nucleotides. TCRdb re-derived calls from the 5' RACE reads in MiXCR, one entry per CDR3 protein. This table has roughly 1.5 million distinct CDR3 sequences, approximately 39% appearing once. V was cut by 2 bases and J by 6 bases, with 8 bases left in between. This CDR3 spans 12 amino acids. The V gene's germline CDR1 is LGHNT and CDR2 FRNRAP. The chain combines TRBV12-5 with TRBJ2-7; no clear D. The receptor was isolated from a young woman in good health. Sequenced sample: blood. CDR3 DNA sequence: TGTGCTAGTGGTTTGATAATGAGCGAGCAGTACTTC. Translating gives CASGLIMSEQYF.